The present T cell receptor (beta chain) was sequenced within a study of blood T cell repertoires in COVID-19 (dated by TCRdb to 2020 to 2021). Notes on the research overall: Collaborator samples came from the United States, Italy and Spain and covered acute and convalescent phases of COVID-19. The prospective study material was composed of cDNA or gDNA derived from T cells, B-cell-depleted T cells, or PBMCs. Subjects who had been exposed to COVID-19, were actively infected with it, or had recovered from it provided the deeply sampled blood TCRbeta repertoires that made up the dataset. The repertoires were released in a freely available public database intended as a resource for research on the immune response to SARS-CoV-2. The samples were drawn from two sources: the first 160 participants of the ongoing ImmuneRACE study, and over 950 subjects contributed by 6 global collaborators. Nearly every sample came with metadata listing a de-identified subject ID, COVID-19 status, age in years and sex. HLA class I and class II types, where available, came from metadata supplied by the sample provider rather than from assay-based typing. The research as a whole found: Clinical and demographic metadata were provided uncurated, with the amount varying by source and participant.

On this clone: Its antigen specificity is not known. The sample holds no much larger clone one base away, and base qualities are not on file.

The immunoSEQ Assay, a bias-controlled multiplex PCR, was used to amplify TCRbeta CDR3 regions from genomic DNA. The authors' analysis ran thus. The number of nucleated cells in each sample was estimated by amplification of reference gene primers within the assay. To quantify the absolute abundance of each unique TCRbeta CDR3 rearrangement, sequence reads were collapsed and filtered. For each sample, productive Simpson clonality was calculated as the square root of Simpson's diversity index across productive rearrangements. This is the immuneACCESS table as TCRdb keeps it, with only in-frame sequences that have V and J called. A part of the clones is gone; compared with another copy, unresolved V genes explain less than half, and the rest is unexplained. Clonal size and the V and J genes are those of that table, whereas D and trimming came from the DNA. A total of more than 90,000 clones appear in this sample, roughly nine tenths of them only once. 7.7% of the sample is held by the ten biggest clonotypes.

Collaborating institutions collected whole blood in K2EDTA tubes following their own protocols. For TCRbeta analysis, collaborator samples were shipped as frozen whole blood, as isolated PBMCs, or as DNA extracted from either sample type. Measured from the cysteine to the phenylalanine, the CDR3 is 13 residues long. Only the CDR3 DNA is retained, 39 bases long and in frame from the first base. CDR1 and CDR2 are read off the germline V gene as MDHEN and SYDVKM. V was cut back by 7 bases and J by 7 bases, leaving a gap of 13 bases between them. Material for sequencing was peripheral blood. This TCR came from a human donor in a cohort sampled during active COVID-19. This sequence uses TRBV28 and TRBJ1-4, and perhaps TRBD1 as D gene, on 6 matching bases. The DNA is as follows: TGTGCCAGCATGAGGGACACCCGTGAAAAACTGTTTTTT. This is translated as CASMRDTREKLFF.